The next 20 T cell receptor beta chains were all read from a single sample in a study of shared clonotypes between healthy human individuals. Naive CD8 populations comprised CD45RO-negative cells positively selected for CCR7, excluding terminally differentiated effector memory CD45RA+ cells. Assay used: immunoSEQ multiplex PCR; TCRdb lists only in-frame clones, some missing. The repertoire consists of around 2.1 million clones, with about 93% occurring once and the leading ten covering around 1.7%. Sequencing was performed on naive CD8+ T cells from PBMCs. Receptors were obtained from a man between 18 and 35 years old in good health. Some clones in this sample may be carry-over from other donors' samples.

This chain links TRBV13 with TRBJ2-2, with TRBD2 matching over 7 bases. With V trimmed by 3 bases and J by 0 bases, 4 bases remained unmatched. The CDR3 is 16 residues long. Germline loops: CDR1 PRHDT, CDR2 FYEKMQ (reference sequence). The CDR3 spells CASSFLSGTNTGELFF. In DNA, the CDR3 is TGTGCCAGCAGCTTCTTAAGCGGGACGAACACCGGGGAGCTGTTTTTT. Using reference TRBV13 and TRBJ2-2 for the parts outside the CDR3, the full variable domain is AAGVIQSPRHLIKEKRETATLKCYPIPRHDTVYWYQQGPGQDPQFLISFYEKMQSDKGSIPDRFSAQQFSDYHSELNMSSLELGDSALYFCASSFLSGTNTGELFFGEGSRLTVL.

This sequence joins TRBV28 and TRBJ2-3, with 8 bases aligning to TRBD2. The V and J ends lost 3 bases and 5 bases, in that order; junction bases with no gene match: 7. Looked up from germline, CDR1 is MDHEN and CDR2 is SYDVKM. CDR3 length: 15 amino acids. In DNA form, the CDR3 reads TGTGCCAGCAGTTTGCGCGGGAGGATGGGAGATACGCAGTATTTT. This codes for CASSLRGRMGDTQYF.

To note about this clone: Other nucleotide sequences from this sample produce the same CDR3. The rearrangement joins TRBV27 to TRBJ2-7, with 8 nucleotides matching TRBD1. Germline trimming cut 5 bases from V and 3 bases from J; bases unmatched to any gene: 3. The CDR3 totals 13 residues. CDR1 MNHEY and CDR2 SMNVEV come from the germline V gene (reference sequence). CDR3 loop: CASSPGGYYEQYF. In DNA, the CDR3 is TGTGCCAGCAGTCCAGGGGGCTACTACGAGCAGTACTTC.

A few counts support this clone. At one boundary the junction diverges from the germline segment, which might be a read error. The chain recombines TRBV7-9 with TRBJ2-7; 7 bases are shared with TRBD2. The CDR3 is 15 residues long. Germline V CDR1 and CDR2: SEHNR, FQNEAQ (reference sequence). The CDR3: CASSQTTPPRPGLLF. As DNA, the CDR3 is TGTGCCAGCAGCCAAACGACCCCCCCGAGGCCGGGACTACTTTTC.

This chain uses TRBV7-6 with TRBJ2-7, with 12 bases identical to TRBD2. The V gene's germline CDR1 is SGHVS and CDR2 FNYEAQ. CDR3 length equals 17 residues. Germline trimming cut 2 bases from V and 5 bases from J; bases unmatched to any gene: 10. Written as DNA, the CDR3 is TGTGCCAGCAGCTTACCTCGACTAGCGGGAGCCCCCCACGAGCAGTACTTC. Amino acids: CASSLPRLAGAPHEQYF. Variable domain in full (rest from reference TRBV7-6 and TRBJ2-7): GAGVSQSPRYKVTKRGQDVALRCDPISGHVSLYWYRQALGQGPEFLTYFNYEAQQDKSGLPNDRFSAERPEGSISTLTIQRTEQRDSAMYRCASSLPRLAGAPHEQYFGPGTRLTVT.

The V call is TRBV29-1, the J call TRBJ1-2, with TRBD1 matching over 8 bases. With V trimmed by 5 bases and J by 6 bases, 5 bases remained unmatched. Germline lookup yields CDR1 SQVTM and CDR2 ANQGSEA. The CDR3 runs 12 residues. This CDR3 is CSVWQGAHGYTF. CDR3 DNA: TGCAGCGTTTGGCAGGGGGCGCATGGCTACACCTTC.

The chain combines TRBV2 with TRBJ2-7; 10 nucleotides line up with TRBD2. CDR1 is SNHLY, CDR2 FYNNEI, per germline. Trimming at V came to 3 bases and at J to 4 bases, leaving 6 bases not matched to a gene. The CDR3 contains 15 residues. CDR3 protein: CASSEGLAFDYEQYF. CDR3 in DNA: TGTGCCAGCAGTGAGGGACTAGCGTTCGATTACGAGCAGTACTTC.

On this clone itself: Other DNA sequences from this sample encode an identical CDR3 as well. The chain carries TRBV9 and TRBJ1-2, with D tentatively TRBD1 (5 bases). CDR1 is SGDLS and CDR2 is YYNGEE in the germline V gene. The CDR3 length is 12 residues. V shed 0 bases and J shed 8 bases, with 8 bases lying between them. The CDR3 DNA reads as TGTGCCAGCAGCGTAGAAGGGGAAGGCTACACCTTC. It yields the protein CASSVEGEGYTF.

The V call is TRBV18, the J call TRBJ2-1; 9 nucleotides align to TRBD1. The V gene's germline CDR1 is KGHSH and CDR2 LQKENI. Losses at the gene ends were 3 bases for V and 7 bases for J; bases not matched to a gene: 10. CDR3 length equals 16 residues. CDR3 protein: CASSPMGQGSVNEQFF. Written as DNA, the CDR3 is TGTGCCAGCTCACCCATGGGACAGGGCTCGGTGAATGAGCAGTTCTTC.

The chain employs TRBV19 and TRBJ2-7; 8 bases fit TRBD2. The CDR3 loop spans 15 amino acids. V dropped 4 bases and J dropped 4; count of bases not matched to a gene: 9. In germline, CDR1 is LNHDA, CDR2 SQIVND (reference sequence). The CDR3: CASSTTAGEGYEQYF. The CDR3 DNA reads TGTGCCAGTAGTACTACAGCGGGAGAAGGGTACGAGCAGTACTTC.

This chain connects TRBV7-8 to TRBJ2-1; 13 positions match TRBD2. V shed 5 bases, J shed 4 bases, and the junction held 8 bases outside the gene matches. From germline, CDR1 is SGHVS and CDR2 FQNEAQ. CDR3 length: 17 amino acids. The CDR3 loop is CASSPRKGLAGYNEQFF. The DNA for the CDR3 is TGTGCCAGCAGCCCAAGGAAGGGACTAGCGGGATACAATGAGCAGTTCTTC.

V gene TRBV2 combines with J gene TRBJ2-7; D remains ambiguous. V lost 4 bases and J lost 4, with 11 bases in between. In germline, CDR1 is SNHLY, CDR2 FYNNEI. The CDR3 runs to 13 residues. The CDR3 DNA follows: TGTGCCAGCAGTGCCAACCCCCGGTACGAGCAGTACTTC. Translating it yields CASSANPRYEQYF.

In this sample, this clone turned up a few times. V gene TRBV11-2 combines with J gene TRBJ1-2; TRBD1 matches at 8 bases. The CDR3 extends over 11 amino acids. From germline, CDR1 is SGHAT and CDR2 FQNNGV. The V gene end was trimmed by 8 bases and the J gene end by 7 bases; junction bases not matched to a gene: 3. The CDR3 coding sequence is TGTGCCAGCTCAGGGGGCGTTGGCTACACCTTC. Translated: CASSGGVGYTF.

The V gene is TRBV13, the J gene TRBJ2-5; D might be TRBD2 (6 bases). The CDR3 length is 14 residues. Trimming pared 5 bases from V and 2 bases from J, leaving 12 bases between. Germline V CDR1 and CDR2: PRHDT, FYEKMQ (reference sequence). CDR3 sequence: CASSPRRGQETQYF. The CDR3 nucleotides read TGTGCCAGCAGCCCCCGCCGGGGGCAAGAGACCCAGTACTTC. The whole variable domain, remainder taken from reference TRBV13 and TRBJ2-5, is AAGVIQSPRHLIKEKRETATLKCYPIPRHDTVYWYQQGPGQDPQFLISFYEKMQSDKGSIPDRFSAQQFSDYHSELNMSSLELGDSALYFCASSPRRGQETQYFGPGTRLLVL.

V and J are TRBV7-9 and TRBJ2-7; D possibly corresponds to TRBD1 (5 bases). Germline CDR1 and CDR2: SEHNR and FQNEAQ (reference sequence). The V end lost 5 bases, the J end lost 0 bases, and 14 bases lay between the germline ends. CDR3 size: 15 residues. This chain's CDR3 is CASSPPPTGSYEQYF. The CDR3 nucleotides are TGTGCCAGCAGCCCACCCCCCACAGGCTCCTACGAGCAGTACTTC. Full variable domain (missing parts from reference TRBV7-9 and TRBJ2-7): DTGVSQNPRHKITKRGQNVTFRCDPISEHNRLYWYRQTLGQGPEFLTYFQNEAQLEKSRLLSDRFSAERPKGSFSTLEIQRTEQGDSAMYLCASSPPPTGSYEQYFGPGTRLTVT.

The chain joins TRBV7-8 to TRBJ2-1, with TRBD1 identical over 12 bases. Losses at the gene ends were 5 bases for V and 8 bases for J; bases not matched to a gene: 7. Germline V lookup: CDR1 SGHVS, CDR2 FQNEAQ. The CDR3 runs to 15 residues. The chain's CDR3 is CASSPRDRGQDEQFF. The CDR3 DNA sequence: TGTGCCAGCAGCCCCCGGGACAGGGGGCAAGATGAGCAGTTCTTC.

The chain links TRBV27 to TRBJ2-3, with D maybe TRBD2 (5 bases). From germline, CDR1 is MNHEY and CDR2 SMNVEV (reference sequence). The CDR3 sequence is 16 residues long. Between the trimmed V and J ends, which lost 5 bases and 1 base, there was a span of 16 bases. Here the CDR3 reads CASSLLTSRGTDTQYF. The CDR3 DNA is TGTGCCAGCAGTCTCCTGACCTCGCGGGGCACAGATACGCAGTATTTT.

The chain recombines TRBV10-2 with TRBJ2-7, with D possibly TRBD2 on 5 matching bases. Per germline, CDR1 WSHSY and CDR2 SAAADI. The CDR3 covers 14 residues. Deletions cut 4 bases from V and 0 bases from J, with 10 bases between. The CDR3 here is CASSADYSSYEQYF. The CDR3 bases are TGCGCCAGCAGTGCAGACTACTCCTCCTACGAGCAGTACTTC.

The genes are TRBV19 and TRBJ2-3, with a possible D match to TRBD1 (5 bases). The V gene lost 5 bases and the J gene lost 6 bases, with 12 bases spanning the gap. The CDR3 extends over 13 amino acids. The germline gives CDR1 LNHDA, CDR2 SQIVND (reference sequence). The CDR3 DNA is TGTGCCAGTAGTCGGGCAGGGCTTGATACGCAGTATTTT. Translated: CASSRAGLDTQYF.

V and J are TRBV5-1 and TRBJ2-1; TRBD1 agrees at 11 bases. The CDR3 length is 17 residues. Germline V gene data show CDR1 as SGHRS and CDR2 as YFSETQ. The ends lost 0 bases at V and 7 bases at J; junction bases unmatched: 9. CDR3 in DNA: TGCGCCAGCAGCTTGGCCGGCCGGACAGGGGGCCGGAATGAGCAGTTCTTC. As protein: CASSLAGRTGGRNEQFF. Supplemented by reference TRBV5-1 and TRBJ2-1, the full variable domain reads KAGVTQTPRYLIKTRGQQVTLSCSPISGHRSVSWYQQTPGQGLQFLFEYFSETQRNKGNFPGRFSGRQFSNSRSEMNVSTLELGDSALYLCASSLAGRTGGRNEQFFGPGTRLTVL.